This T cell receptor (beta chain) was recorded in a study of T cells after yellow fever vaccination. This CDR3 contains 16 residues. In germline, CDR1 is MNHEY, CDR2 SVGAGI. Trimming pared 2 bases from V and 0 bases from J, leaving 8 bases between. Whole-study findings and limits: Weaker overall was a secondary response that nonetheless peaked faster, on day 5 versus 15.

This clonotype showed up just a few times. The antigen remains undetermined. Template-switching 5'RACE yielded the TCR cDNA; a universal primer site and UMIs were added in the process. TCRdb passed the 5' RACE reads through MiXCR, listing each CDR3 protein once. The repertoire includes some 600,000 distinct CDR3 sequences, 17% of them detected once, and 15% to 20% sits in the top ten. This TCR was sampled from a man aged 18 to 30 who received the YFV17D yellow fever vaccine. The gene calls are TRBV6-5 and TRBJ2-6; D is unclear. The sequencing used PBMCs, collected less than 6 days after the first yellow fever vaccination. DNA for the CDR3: TGTGCCAGCAGTTACGAATGGAACTCTGGGGCCAACGTCCTGACTTTC. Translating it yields CASSYEWNSGANVLTF.